The following is a TCR beta chain sequence with its context. Using immunoSEQ multiplex PCR, the repertoire was profiled, and TCRdb retains in-frame clones only, with some absent. The sample records about 16,000 clones, 55% to 80% being singletons. In germline, CDR1 is GTSNPN, CDR2 SVGIG (reference sequence). V was clipped by 0 bases and J by 1 base, with 10 bases between them. This CDR3 comprises 14 residues. This sample was included in a study of cytotoxic CD8 clonotypes in ibrutinib-treated CLL. The TCR was taken from a human donor with chronic lymphocytic leukemia. This sequence joins TRBV30 and TRBJ2-7; D possibly corresponds to TRBD2 (6 bases). The specimen was PBMCs, collected before ibrutinib treatment. The CDR3 region is CAWSVIGTSYEQYF. The CDR3 nucleotides read TGTGCCTGGAGTGTTATAGGGACTTCCTACGAGCAGTACTTC.